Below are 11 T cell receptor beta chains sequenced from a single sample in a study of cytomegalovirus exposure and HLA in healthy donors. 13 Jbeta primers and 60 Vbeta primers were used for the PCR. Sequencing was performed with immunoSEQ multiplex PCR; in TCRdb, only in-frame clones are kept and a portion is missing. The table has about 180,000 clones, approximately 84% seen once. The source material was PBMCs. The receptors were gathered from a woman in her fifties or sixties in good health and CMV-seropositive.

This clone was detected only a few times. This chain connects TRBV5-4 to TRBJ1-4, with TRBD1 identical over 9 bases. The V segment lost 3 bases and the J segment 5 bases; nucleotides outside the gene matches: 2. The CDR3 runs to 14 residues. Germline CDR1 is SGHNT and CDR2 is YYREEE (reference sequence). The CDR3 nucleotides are TGTGCCAGCAGCTCGGACAGGGGCAATGAAAAACTGTTTTTT. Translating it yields CASSSDRGNEKLFF.

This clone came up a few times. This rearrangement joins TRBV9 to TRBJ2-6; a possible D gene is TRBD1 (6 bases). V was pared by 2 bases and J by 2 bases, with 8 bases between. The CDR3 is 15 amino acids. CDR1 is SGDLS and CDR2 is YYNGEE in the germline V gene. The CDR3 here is CASSVYRAGANVLTF. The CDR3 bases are TGTGCCAGCAGCGTCTACAGGGCTGGGGCCAACGTCCTGACTTTC.

DNA for the CDR3: TGTGCCAGCAGCTTTTACAGCCGGTGGGAGACCCAGTACTTC. Translated, it gives CASSFYSRWETQYF. The chain joins TRBV11-3 to TRBJ2-5; D remains ambiguous. Between the trimmed V and J ends, which lost 3 bases and 5 bases, there was a span of 13 bases. The V gene's germline CDR1 is SGHNT and CDR2 YENEEA. The length of the CDR3 is 14 residues.

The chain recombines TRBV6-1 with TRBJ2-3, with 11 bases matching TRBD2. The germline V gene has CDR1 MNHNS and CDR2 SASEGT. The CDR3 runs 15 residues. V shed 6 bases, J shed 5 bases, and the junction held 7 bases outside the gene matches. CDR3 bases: TGTGCCAGCAGGCGAGGGGGGACTAGCGGAGATACGCAGTATTTT. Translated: CASRRGGTSGDTQYF.

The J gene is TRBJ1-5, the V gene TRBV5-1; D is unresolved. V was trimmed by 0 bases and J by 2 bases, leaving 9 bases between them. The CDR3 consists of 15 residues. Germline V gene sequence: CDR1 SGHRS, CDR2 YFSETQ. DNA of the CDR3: TGCGCCAGCAGCTTGGCCGCGGGCGGCAATCAGCCCCAGCATTTT. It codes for CASSLAAGGNQPQHF.

CDR3 nucleotide sequence: TGCGCCAGCAGCCCGGGGACAGCAGGAGTGGCCACTGAAGCTTTCTTT. It is translated as CASSPGTAGVATEAFF. The J gene is TRBJ1-1, the V gene TRBV5-1; 7 bases fit TRBD1. Looked up from germline, CDR1 is SGHRS and CDR2 is YFSETQ. The CDR3 has 16 amino acids. V gave up 4 bases and J gave up 4 bases; unmatched junction bases: 13.

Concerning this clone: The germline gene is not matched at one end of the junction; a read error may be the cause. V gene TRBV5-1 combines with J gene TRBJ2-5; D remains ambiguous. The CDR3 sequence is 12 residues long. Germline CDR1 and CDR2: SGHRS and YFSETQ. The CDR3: CASSLEANSPNF. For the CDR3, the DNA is TGCGCCAGCAGCTTGGAAGCGAATTCACCAAACTTC.

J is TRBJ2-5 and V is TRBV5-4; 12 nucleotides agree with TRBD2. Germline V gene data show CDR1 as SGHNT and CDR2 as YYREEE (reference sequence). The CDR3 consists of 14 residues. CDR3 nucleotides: TGTTCCTGGAGGCTAGCGGGGGGGCGGGAGACCCAGTACTTC. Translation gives CSWRLAGGRETQYF.

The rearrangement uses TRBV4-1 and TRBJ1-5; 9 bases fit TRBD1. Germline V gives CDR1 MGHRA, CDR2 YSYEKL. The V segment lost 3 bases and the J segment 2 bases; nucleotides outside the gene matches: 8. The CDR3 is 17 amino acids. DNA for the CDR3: TGCGCCAGCAGCCATGGGGGGGGACAGGGAGGCAATCAGCCCCAGCATTTT. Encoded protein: CASSHGGGQGGNQPQHF.

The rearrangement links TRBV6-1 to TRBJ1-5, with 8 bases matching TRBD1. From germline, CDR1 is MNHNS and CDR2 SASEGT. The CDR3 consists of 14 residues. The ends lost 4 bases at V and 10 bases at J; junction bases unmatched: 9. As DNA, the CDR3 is TGTGCCAGCAGTGGGGACAGGTACCTTCGCCCCCAGCATTTT. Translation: CASSGDRYLRPQHF.

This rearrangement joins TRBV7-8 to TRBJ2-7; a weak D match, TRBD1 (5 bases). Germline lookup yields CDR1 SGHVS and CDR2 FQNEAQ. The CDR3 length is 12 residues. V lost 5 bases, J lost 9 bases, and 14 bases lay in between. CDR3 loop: CASSPDSPGQYF. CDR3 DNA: TGTGCCAGCAGCCCAGACAGCCCCGGGCAGTACTTC.